This is a list of T cell receptor beta chains from one sample in a study of blood T cell repertoires in COVID-19. The method was immunoSEQ multiplex PCR; TCRdb's version includes in-frame clones alone and lacks a portion of them. The sample contains a few hundred thousand clones, approximately 92% of which appear only once. The source material was PBMCs or T cells enriched from blood (not recorded which). Receptor source: a woman aged 18 to 35 in a cohort exposed to, infected with or recovered from COVID-19 (not recorded which). Both conserved end residues are part of each CDR3. A D gene is named only where the DNA matches it firmly. Not all rows give a size; the values are once, few, many and, for expanded clones, a class.

clone_size: .; j_call: TRBJ1-6; d_call: TRBD1; v_call: TRBV19; cdr3_length: 14; cdr3_nt: TGTGCCAGTACGATAGGACAGGCAGAATCACCCCTCCACTTT; cdr3_aa: CASTIGQAESPLHF
clone_size: .; j_call: TRBJ1-2; d_call: TRBD1; v_call: TRBV24-1; cdr3_length: 15; cdr3_nt: TGTGCCACCAGTGACCCCCAGGGGGGCAACTATGGCTACACCTTC; cdr3_aa: CATSDPQGGNYGYTF
clone_size: few; j_call: TRBJ2-2; d_call: .; v_call: TRBV2; cdr3_length: 17; cdr3_nt: TGTGCCAGCAGTTCGACAGCCCGAAAACCGAACACCGGGGAGCTGTTTTTT; cdr3_aa: CASSSTARKPNTGELFF
clone_size: .; j_call: TRBJ2-5; d_call: .; v_call: TRBV14; cdr3_length: 17; cdr3_nt: TGTGCCAGCAGCCAAGACAGGTTAAAGGCCTTGTCAGAGACCCAGTACTTC; cdr3_aa: CASSQDRLKALSETQYF
clone_size: .; j_call: TRBJ2-1; d_call: TRBD1; v_call: TRBV5-1; cdr3_length: 15; cdr3_nt: TGCGCCAGCAGCTTGGAAGGGACAGGGTGGAATGAGCAGTTCTTC; cdr3_aa: CASSLEGTGWNEQFF
clone_size: .; j_call: TRBJ2-1; d_call: .; v_call: TRBV30; cdr3_length: 15; cdr3_nt: TGTGCCTCGACTCCCCCGGGATGGCCTAACAATGAGCAGTTCTTC; cdr3_aa: CASTPPGWPNNEQFF
clone_size: .; j_call: TRBJ1-4; d_call: .; v_call: TRBV18; cdr3_length: 13; cdr3_nt: TGTGCCAGCTCACTGGGCGAGAATGAAAAACTGTTTTTT; cdr3_aa: CASSLGENEKLFF
clone_size: .; j_call: TRBJ1-6; d_call: TRBD1; v_call: TRBV5-1; cdr3_length: 17; cdr3_nt: TGCGCCAGCAGCTTATACCCACCGGGACAGGGCGGTTCACCCCTCCACTTT; cdr3_aa: CASSLYPPGQGGSPLHF
clone_size: few; j_call: TRBJ1-4; d_call: .; v_call: TRBV7-9; cdr3_length: 15; cdr3_nt: TGTGCCAGCAGCCTCACGTTTCCGCCGAGCGAAAAACTGTTTTTT; cdr3_aa: CASSLTFPPSEKLFF
clone_size: .; j_call: TRBJ1-6; d_call: .; v_call: TRBV3-1/TRBV3-2; cdr3_length: 16; cdr3_nt: TGTGCCAGCAGCCAAGAAGGGGGGGCAAATAATTCACCCCTCCACTTT; cdr3_aa: CASSQEGGANNSPLHF
clone_size: once; j_call: TRBJ2-1; d_call: TRBD2; v_call: TRBV11-2; cdr3_length: 15; cdr3_nt: TGTGCCAGCAGCTTAGGAGCGGGGGGGCAAGGTATGCCGTTCTTC; cdr3_aa: CASSLGAGGQGMPFF
clone_size: .; j_call: TRBJ2-1; d_call: TRBD2; v_call: TRBV4-2; cdr3_length: 17; cdr3_nt: TGTGCCAGCAGCCAAGATGCCGGGAGGGGTAAGGTGAATGAGCAGTTCTTC; cdr3_aa: CASSQDAGRGKVNEQFF
clone_size: once; j_call: TRBJ1-3; d_call: .; v_call: TRBV9; cdr3_length: 12; cdr3_nt: TGTGCCAGCAGCGTAGACCCGCAGGGTTTGCATTTT; cdr3_aa: CASSVDPQGLHF
clone_size: .; j_call: TRBJ1-1; d_call: TRBD1; v_call: TRBV10-3; cdr3_length: 14; cdr3_nt: TGTGCCATCACCCCGGACAGGGTGAACACTGAAGCTTTCTTT; cdr3_aa: CAITPDRVNTEAFF
clone_size: .; j_call: TRBJ2-7; d_call: .; v_call: TRBV2; cdr3_length: 14; cdr3_nt: TGTGCCAGCACTAGGGAGACTCACTCCTACGAGCAGTACTTC; cdr3_aa: CASTRETHSYEQYF
clone_size: .; j_call: TRBJ2-4; d_call: .; v_call: TRBV18; cdr3_length: 16; cdr3_nt: TGTGCCAGCTCTCTAAGCTTCACAGGACGCGAAAACATTCAGTACTTC; cdr3_aa: CASSLSFTGRENIQYF
clone_size: .; j_call: TRBJ2-3; d_call: TRBD2; v_call: TRBV11-2; cdr3_length: 17; cdr3_nt: TGTGCCAGCAGCTGGGGACTAGCGGGGGTTTCCACAGATACGCAGTATTTT; cdr3_aa: CASSWGLAGVSTDTQYF
clone_size: once; j_call: TRBJ2-7; d_call: TRBD1; v_call: TRBV18; cdr3_length: 14; cdr3_nt: TGTGCCAGCTCGCCGGGACAGCCGGCCTACGAGCAGTACTTC; cdr3_aa: CASSPGQPAYEQYF
clone_size: .; j_call: TRBJ2-7; d_call: TRBD2; v_call: TRBV10-3; cdr3_length: 11; cdr3_nt: TGTGCCATCATGAGGGAGGGCGAGCAGTACTTC; cdr3_aa: CAIMREGEQYF
clone_size: .; j_call: TRBJ1-2; d_call: .; v_call: TRBV18; cdr3_length: 16; cdr3_nt: TGTGCCAGCTCCACCTTTAAGCGACAGCCAGAATATGGCTACACCTTC; cdr3_aa: CASSTFKRQPEYGYTF
clone_size: .; j_call: TRBJ1-5; d_call: .; v_call: TRBV2; cdr3_length: 13; cdr3_nt: TGTGCCAGCAGGGAGGATAGCAATCAGCCCCAGCATTTT; cdr3_aa: CASREDSNQPQHF
clone_size: .; j_call: TRBJ2-1; d_call: .; v_call: TRBV7-9; cdr3_length: 12; cdr3_nt: TGTGCCAGCATCTCCACTAGGAATGAGCAGTTCTTC; cdr3_aa: CASISTRNEQFF
clone_size: .; j_call: TRBJ2-1; d_call: TRBD2; v_call: TRBV9; cdr3_length: 15; cdr3_nt: TGTGCCAGCAGCGTAGCTAGCGGGAGGGCCAATGAGCAGTTCTTC; cdr3_aa: CASSVASGRANEQFF
clone_size: .; j_call: TRBJ1-6; d_call: .; v_call: TRBV7-2; cdr3_length: 18; cdr3_nt: TGTGCCAGCAGCTTCCCTAGACAGACAAGCTCCTATAATTCACCCCTCCACTTT; cdr3_aa: CASSFPRQTSSYNSPLHF
clone_size: .; j_call: TRBJ1-1; d_call: .; v_call: TRBV5-4; cdr3_length: 14; cdr3_nt: TGTGCCAGCAGCTTCAGGGCCCTAGGAGCTGAAGCTTTCTTT; cdr3_aa: CASSFRALGAEAFF
clone_size: .; j_call: TRBJ1-2; d_call: .; v_call: TRBV12-3/TRBV12-4; cdr3_length: 13; cdr3_nt: TGTGCCAGCAGTCCCCAGGCAACCTATGGCTACACCTTC; cdr3_aa: CASSPQATYGYTF
clone_size: .; j_call: TRBJ2-7; d_call: .; v_call: TRBV25-1; cdr3_length: 14; cdr3_nt: TGTGCCAGCAGTGACCCCGGCGGCCCCCCGCAGCAGTACTTC; cdr3_aa: CASSDPGGPPQQYF
clone_size: .; j_call: TRBJ2-2; d_call: TRBD2; v_call: TRBV4-1; cdr3_length: 16; cdr3_nt: TGCGCCAGCAGCCGACTAGCGGGGGGGCCGGTCGGGGAGCTGTTTTTT; cdr3_aa: CASSRLAGGPVGELFF
clone_size: .; j_call: TRBJ1-4; d_call: .; v_call: TRBV7-9; cdr3_length: 14; cdr3_nt: TGTGCCAGCAGCTTAAGATCAGAAAATGAAAAACTGTTTTTT; cdr3_aa: CASSLRSENEKLFF
clone_size: .; j_call: TRBJ1-1; d_call: .; v_call: TRBV3-1/TRBV3-2; cdr3_length: 14; cdr3_nt: TGTGCCAGCAGTCCGTTGGGGGCGGGCACTGAAGCTTTCTTT; cdr3_aa: CASSPLGAGTEAFF
clone_size: .; j_call: TRBJ1-2; d_call: .; v_call: TRBV23-1; cdr3_length: 14; cdr3_nt: TGCGCCAGCAGTCAATGTTCAGGGGCGAGTGGCTACACCTTC; cdr3_aa: CASSQCSGASGYTF
clone_size: few; j_call: TRBJ1-2; d_call: .; v_call: TRBV11-2; cdr3_length: 14; cdr3_nt: TGTGCCAGCAGCTTAGTGGGCCTCAGCCCAGGCTACACCTTC; cdr3_aa: CASSLVGLSPGYTF
clone_size: .; j_call: TRBJ2-7; d_call: .; v_call: TRBV28; cdr3_length: 12; cdr3_nt: TGTGCCAGCAGTTTCCTCGGGGACGAGCAGTACTTC; cdr3_aa: CASSFLGDEQYF
clone_size: .; j_call: TRBJ1-1; d_call: .; v_call: TRBV5-4; cdr3_length: 14; cdr3_nt: TGTGCCAGCAGCTTGGACGGGTTTAACACTGAAGCTTTCTTT; cdr3_aa: CASSLDGFNTEAFF
clone_size: .; j_call: TRBJ2-1; d_call: TRBD2; v_call: TRBV5-3; cdr3_length: 16; cdr3_nt: TGTGCCAGAAGACCGACTAGCGGATGGGGCTGCAATGAGCAGTTCTTC; cdr3_aa: CARRPTSGWGCNEQFF
clone_size: .; j_call: TRBJ1-2; d_call: TRBD1; v_call: TRBV10-3; cdr3_length: 16; cdr3_nt: TGTGCCATCAGTGCGGGACAGGGGGAGGGGAACTATGGCTACACCTTC; cdr3_aa: CAISAGQGEGNYGYTF
clone_size: once; j_call: TRBJ2-1; d_call: .; v_call: TRBV19; cdr3_length: 17; cdr3_nt: TGTGCCAGTAGTCCAACCCCCGGGACTCAATCCTACAATGAGCAGTTCTTC; cdr3_aa: CASSPTPGTQSYNEQFF
clone_size: .; j_call: TRBJ2-1; d_call: TRBD1; v_call: TRBV4-1; cdr3_length: 16; cdr3_nt: TGCGCCAGCAGCCCCGAGACAGGGGGCGGAACCAATGAGCAGTTCTTC; cdr3_aa: CASSPETGGGTNEQFF
clone_size: .; j_call: TRBJ2-1; d_call: TRBD2; v_call: TRBV7-3; cdr3_length: 15; cdr3_nt: TGTGCCAGCAGCGTTAGCGGGGGGGCCCTCGGGGAGCAGTTCTTC; cdr3_aa: CASSVSGGALGEQFF
clone_size: .; j_call: TRBJ1-5; d_call: .; v_call: TRBV5-5; cdr3_length: 16; cdr3_nt: TGTGCCAGCAGCTTGGATGGCAGGGGTGGCAATCAGCCCCAGCATTTT; cdr3_aa: CASSLDGRGGNQPQHF
clone_size: .; j_call: TRBJ1-4; d_call: .; v_call: TRBV3-1/TRBV3-2; cdr3_length: 14; cdr3_nt: TGTGCCAGCAGTCCGGAGGGACGGCATGAAAAACTGTTTTTT; cdr3_aa: CASSPEGRHEKLFF
clone_size: .; j_call: TRBJ2-5; d_call: .; v_call: TRBV3-1/TRBV3-2; cdr3_length: 15; cdr3_nt: TGTGCCAGCAGCCCTCTGACAGAGTACCAAGAGACCCAGTACTTC; cdr3_aa: CASSPLTEYQETQYF
clone_size: .; j_call: TRBJ1-1; d_call: .; v_call: TRBV11-3; cdr3_length: 16; cdr3_nt: TGTGCCAGCAGATTCGGTGGGGGCCTGGAGTACACTGAAGCTTTCTTT; cdr3_aa: CASRFGGGLEYTEAFF
clone_size: .; j_call: TRBJ1-3; d_call: TRBD1; v_call: TRBV28; cdr3_length: 14; cdr3_nt: TGTGCCAGCAGGCGACAGGGAGGCGGAAACACCATATATTTT; cdr3_aa: CASRRQGGGNTIYF
clone_size: .; j_call: TRBJ2-1; d_call: TRBD2; v_call: TRBV7-8; cdr3_length: 16; cdr3_nt: TGTGCCAGCAGCTTAGAAGGTTCAAGCGGGGGTAATGAGCAGTTCTTC; cdr3_aa: CASSLEGSSGGNEQFF
clone_size: .; j_call: TRBJ2-7; d_call: TRBD1; v_call: TRBV27; cdr3_length: 14; cdr3_nt: TGTGCCAGCAGTCATGGGACAGGGTTTGTAGAGCAGTACTTC; cdr3_aa: CASSHGTGFVEQYF
clone_size: .; j_call: TRBJ2-7; d_call: .; v_call: TRBV19; cdr3_length: 14; cdr3_nt: TGTGCCAGTAGTATTGGCAAGCGGCCCTACGAGCAGTACTTC; cdr3_aa: CASSIGKRPYEQYF
clone_size: once; j_call: TRBJ1-1; d_call: TRBD1; v_call: TRBV5-6; cdr3_length: 15; cdr3_nt: TGTGCCAGCAGCTTGGCAGGGGGTATGAACAGTGAAGCTTTCTTT; cdr3_aa: CASSLAGGMNSEAFF
clone_size: once; j_call: TRBJ2-3; d_call: .; v_call: TRBV7-3; cdr3_length: 14; cdr3_nt: TGTGCCAGCAGCTTCCTAGCGATTGGAGATACGCAGTATTTT; cdr3_aa: CASSFLAIGDTQYF
clone_size: .; j_call: TRBJ1-1; d_call: .; v_call: TRBV5-1; cdr3_length: 14; cdr3_nt: TGCGCCAGCAGCTCAGAACCCGGGACACCTGAAGCTTTCTTT; cdr3_aa: CASSSEPGTPEAFF
clone_size: .; j_call: TRBJ1-1; d_call: .; v_call: TRBV11-2; cdr3_length: 14; cdr3_nt: TGTGCCAGCAGCTTAGGGATTGTTCGGGGTGAAGCTTTCTTT; cdr3_aa: CASSLGIVRGEAFF
clone_size: once; j_call: TRBJ1-1; d_call: .; v_call: TRBV25-1; cdr3_length: 14; cdr3_nt: TGTGCCAGCAGTGACAGGTATGGGAACACTGAAGCTTTCTTT; cdr3_aa: CASSDRYGNTEAFF
clone_size: .; j_call: TRBJ2-2; d_call: .; v_call: TRBV30; cdr3_length: 14; cdr3_nt: TGTGCCCGGGCTAGGACAGCGAACACCGGGGAGCTGTTTTTT; cdr3_aa: CARARTANTGELFF
clone_size: once; j_call: TRBJ1-4; d_call: .; v_call: TRBV4-2; cdr3_length: 16; cdr3_nt: TGTGCCAGCAGCCAAGAGGGGCGGACAACTAATGAAAAACTGTTTTTT; cdr3_aa: CASSQEGRTTNEKLFF